Described below is a single T cell receptor beta chain sequence and its context. Its antigen is currently unknown. This record comes from a study of tissue T cells after allogeneic stem cell transplantation. Study-wide context: Pathologist review favored tissue samples showing histologically apparent lymphocytes. Study findings and constraints: Tissue-detected TCR repertoire was only partly captured by blood and spleen T cells.

Germline values: CDR1 SGHTA, CDR2 FQGNSA. This CDR3 is 14 amino acids long. Unmatched junction bases numbered 6, after V lost 5 bases and J lost 4 bases. Method: immunoSEQ multiplex PCR; TCRdb's copy keeps in-frame clones and lacks some. The data contain more than 8,000 clones, approximately 53% of them singletons. The chain links TRBV7-2 to TRBJ2-5, with 8 bases that match TRBD1. The clonotype was recovered from a female donor aged 60 or older with lung cancer. The material sequenced was tissue from the jejunum, taken at autopsy. The CDR3, as DNA: TGTGCCAGCAGCCGCGACAGGGGAGGAGAGACCCAGTACTTC. This sequence encodes CASSRDRGGETQYF.